The clone carrying this TCR beta chain appeared a few times. Germline lookup yields CDR1 SGHNT and CDR2 YYREEE (reference sequence). The CDR3 runs 15 residues. J lost 5 bases, V lost 1 base, and 3 bases had no gene match. The data stem from a study of CD8+ T cells in alopecia areata. The treatment is: oral pan-JAK inhibitor, 5-10 mg twice daily. Sequencing relied on a cDNA template that was reverse transcribed from extracted RNA. Repertoires were generated with immunoSEQ multiplex PCR, while TCRdb's copy carries only in-frame clones and drops some. The sample holds approximately 150,000 clones, roughly 58% seen once.

J is TRBJ2-1 and V is TRBV5-4; 10 bases map to TRBD2. This clonotype was obtained from a human donor with alopecia areata. The starting material was CD4+ T cells sorted from blood, obtained at approximately week 60, from a patient treated with tofacitinib. CDR3 sequence: CASSLTSGDHNEQFF. In DNA form, the CDR3 reads TGTGCCAGCAGCTTGACTAGCGGGGACCACAATGAGCAGTTCTTC.